This note documents a single T cell receptor (beta chain) sequence. This CDR3 comprises 13 residues. V was clipped by 7 bases and J by 5 bases, with 11 bases between them. The V gene's germline CDR1 is SNHLY and CDR2 FYNNEI. This record comes from a study of blood T cell repertoires in COVID-19. Authors' processing steps: How many nucleated cells were present was estimated from reference gene primer amplification. Using immunoSEQ multiplex PCR, the repertoire was profiled, and TCRdb retains in-frame clones only, with some absent. The V and J calls and clone size come from that table; D and trimming were worked out from the DNA. The sample yields approximately 190,000 clones, roughly 80% seen once.

The sample was peripheral blood. The chain is built from TRBV2 and TRBJ1-4, with D possibly TRBD1 on 5 matching bases. The receptor's source is a woman aged 35 to 49 with acute or convalescent COVID-19. The CDR3 DNA reads TGTGCCAGCACGGGGGAGAGGAATGAAAAACTGTTTTTT. Translation gives CASTGERNEKLFF.